This entry is about one TCR beta chain. The data stem from a study of blood T cell repertoires in COVID-19. Study as a whole: PBMCs, B-cell-depleted T cells, or T cells were the source of the cDNA or gDNA that made up the material.

Per the original data handling: Cell counts per sample came from amplifying reference gene primers. Profiled with immunoSEQ multiplex PCR; TCRdb holds only in-frame clones, not every one. V and J calls and clone size are as listed in that table; D and trimming were resolved from the DNA. The repertoire consists of 450,000 or so clones, with roughly 90% occurring once and the leading ten covering 0.8% to 1%. The ends lost 1 base at V and 4 bases at J; junction bases unmatched: 9. The CDR3 totals 18 residues. In germline, CDR1 is LNHNV, CDR2 YYDKDF (reference sequence). The sequence was collected from a man younger than 30 with COVID-19, enrolled during active disease. V usage is TRBV15 and J usage is TRBJ2-7, with TRBD2 matching over 14 bases. The sequencing input was peripheral blood. CDR3 coding DNA: TGTGCCACCAGCAGAGCGGGGGGCAGGACTAGCGGGAGGTACGAGCAGTACTTC. Residues: CATSRAGGRTSGRYEQYF. The full variable domain, its missing parts supplied by reference TRBV15 and TRBJ2-7, is DAMVIQNPRYQVTQFGKPVTLSCSQTLNHNVMYWYQQKSSQAPKLLFHYYDKDFNNEADTPDNFQSRRPNTSFCFLDIRSPGLGDTAMYLCATSRAGGRTSGRYEQYFGPGTRLTVT.